The 19 T cell receptor beta chains given below trace back to one sample, sequenced in a study of beta chain features in type 1 diabetes. What was sequenced were expressed TCRB transcripts, since all of the isolated RNA had been reverse transcribed. TCRdb's table, derived via immunoSEQ multiplex PCR, lists solely in-frame clones and lacks some. Among 250,000 to 400,000 clones listed, around 15% were seen once. The sequencing input was central memory CD4+ T cells from blood. These receptors were taken from a man younger than 40 in good health.

The chain combines TRBV4-2 with TRBJ2-1; tentatively, D is TRBD1 (5 bases). V shed 4 bases and J shed 6 bases, with 16 bases lying between them. The CDR3 loop spans 15 amino acids. Germline CDR1 LGHNA, CDR2 YNFKEQ. CDR3 DNA: TGTGCCAGCAGCCCGGCGGTAGGCCAGGGCAATGAGCAGTTCTTC. It specifies CASSPAVGQGNEQFF.

This clone was picked up a small number of times. V and J are TRBV9 and TRBJ2-2; either TRBD1 or TRBD2 may fit D (5 bases each). Germline CDR1 SGDLS, CDR2 YYNGEE. Trimming shortened V by 9 bases and J by 1 base, and 13 bases separated the two germline ends. This CDR3 is 14 amino acids long. The CDR3 DNA is TGTGCCACCTCCCGGGGCTTGAACACCGGGGAGCTGTTTTTT. Amino acid sequence: CATSRGLNTGELFF.

This clone was counted only a few times. The rearrangement links TRBV29-1 to TRBJ1-4; D unresolved. The CDR3 is 10 residues long. The germline CDR1 and CDR2 sequences are SQVTM and ANQGSEA. V dropped 0 bases and J dropped 10 bases, with 3 bases sitting between them. The CDR3 loop reads CSVEEGKLFF. The DNA for the CDR3 is TGCAGCGTTGAAGAAGGAAAACTGTTTTTT.

This clone turned up a few times. The DNA of the CDR3 is TGTGCCAGCAGTGTGAGCGGGAGGGCGAGCTATGAGCAGTTCTTC. Protein product: CASSVSGRASYEQFF. The rearrangement uses TRBV6-1 and TRBJ2-1; 10 bases fit TRBD2. The CDR3 is 15 residues long. Germline CDR1 reads MNHNS; CDR2 reads SASEGT. Trimming removed 4 bases from V and 8 bases from J; junction bases left unmatched: 8.

The table lists this clone with a few counts. The V call is TRBV5-4, the J call TRBJ2-1, with 7 bases aligning to TRBD2. V dropped 2 bases and J dropped 2; count of bases not matched to a gene: 4. CDR1 and CDR2 from the germline V gene are SGHNT and YYREEE (reference sequence). The CDR3 loop spans 15 amino acids. In nucleotides, the CDR3 is TGTGCCAGCAGCTTCGGGGGGAGGGCCTACAATGAGCAGTTCTTC. Amino acid sequence: CASSFGGRAYNEQFF.

This clone was counted only a few times. This chain uses TRBV6-1 with TRBJ1-2; D may be TRBD1 (5 bases). The V and J ends lost 0 bases and 8 bases respectively, with 10 bases between them. Per germline, CDR1 MNHNS and CDR2 SASEGT. The CDR3 spans 13 residues. The CDR3 region is CASSEAVEGGYTF. The DNA for the CDR3 is TGTGCCAGCAGTGAAGCGGTCGAGGGGGGCTACACCTTC.

This clone was detected only a few times. The chain has TRBV20-1 and TRBJ2-1; D uncertain. The CDR3 length is 10 residues. Germline values: CDR1 DFQATT, CDR2 SNEGSKA (reference sequence). V lost 7 bases and J 9 bases, leaving 10 bases between the germline ends. CDR3 bases: TGCAGTGTTCGCTTGGGTGAGCAGTTCTTC. It yields the protein CSVRLGEQFF.

The V call is TRBV5-1, the J call TRBJ2-5; 11 bases are shared with TRBD2. Germline V gives CDR1 SGHRS, CDR2 YFSETQ. Trimming at V came to 4 bases and at J to 5 bases, leaving 16 bases not matched to a gene. The CDR3 covers 18 residues. CDR3 in DNA: TGCGCCAGCAGCCAAACTAGCGGGGGATTTGAGCTTTGGGAGACCCAGTACTTC. The encoded protein is CASSQTSGGFELWETQYF.

The V and J genes are TRBV7-2 and TRBJ1-2, with 9 bases that match TRBD1. The CDR3 covers 13 residues. CDR1 and CDR2 from the germline V gene are SGHTA and FQGNSA. Unmatched junction bases numbered 5, after V lost 7 bases and J lost 5 bases. CDR3 protein: CASTNRGRYGYTF. In DNA, the CDR3 is TGTGCCAGCACCAACAGGGGGCGGTATGGCTACACCTTC.

There are a few counts of this clone. The chain combines TRBV7-2 with TRBJ2-1; D remains unclear. V was shortened by 1 base and J by 6 bases, with 13 bases between the two germline ends. CDR1 is SGHTA and CDR2 is FQGNSA in the germline V gene. The CDR3 sequence is 15 residues long. As DNA, the CDR3 is TGTGCCAGCAGCTTAGGGATTTACTTTATCAATGAGCAGTTCTTC. Protein: CASSLGIYFINEQFF. The complete variable domain, with remaining parts taken from reference TRBV7-2 and TRBJ2-1, reads GAGVSQSPSNKVTEKGKDVELRCDPISGHTALYWYRQSLGQGLEFLIYFQGNSAPDKSGLPSDRFSAERTGGSVSTLTIQRTQQEDSAVYLCASSLGIYFINEQFFGPGTRLTVL.

This clone was seen more than once but under ten times. The chain has TRBV5-8 and TRBJ2-7; a possible D gene is TRBD2 (5 bases). The germline V gene encodes CDR1 SGHTS and CDR2 YDEGEE. The CDR3 loop spans 16 amino acids. The V and J ends lost 4 bases and 5 bases respectively, with 22 bases between them. CDR3 in amino acids: CASSKEIGRWGDEQYF. CDR3 DNA sequence: TGTGCCAGCAGCAAGGAGATCGGACGGTGGGGAGACGAGCAGTACTTC.

This clone was found a few times. The rearrangement joins TRBV5-4 to TRBJ2-1; D is unresolved. Between the trimmed V and J ends, which lost 4 bases and 7 bases, there was a span of 12 bases. Germline CDR1 and CDR2: SGHNT and YYREEE (reference sequence). CDR3 length: 13 amino acids. The CDR3 nucleotides read TGTGCCAGCAGCAGTGCCCGGACGAATGAGCAGTTCTTC. It codes for CASSSARTNEQFF. Combining the CDR3 with reference TRBV5-4 and TRBJ2-1 gives the whole variable domain ETGVTQSPTHLIKTRGQQVTLRCSSQSGHNTVSWYQQALGQGPQFIFQYYREEENGRGNFPPRFSGLQFPNYSSELNVNALELDDSALYLCASSSARTNEQFFGPGTRLTVL.

This clone came up a few times. The CDR3 region has the DNA TGTGCCAGCAGCTTAGATGTCAGGGCCCATCGCGAGCAGTACGTC. It codes for CASSLDVRAHREQYV. The V and J genes are TRBV7-2 and TRBJ2-7, with D perhaps matching TRBD1 (5 bases). Per germline, CDR1 SGHTA and CDR2 FQGNSA. The CDR3 is 15 amino acids. V was cut by 1 base and J by 6 bases, with 16 bases left in between.

V gene TRBV2 combines with J gene TRBJ2-3; D is ambiguous. Germline CDR1 is SNHLY and CDR2 is FYNNEI. V was trimmed by 9 bases and J by 9 bases, leaving 13 bases between them. The CDR3 is 11 amino acids. In DNA, the CDR3 is TGTGCCAGGACACTTGGGCGAACGCAGTATTTT. Encoded protein: CARTLGRTQYF.

This chain's CDR3 is CASSTWDRGRNEQYV. The CDR3 DNA sequence: TGTGCCAGCAGCACGTGGGACAGGGGGCGCAACGAGCAGTACGTC. The V gene is TRBV7-2, the J gene TRBJ2-7; TRBD1 agrees at 12 bases. Trimming cost V 5 bases and J 5 bases; bases outside gene matches: 7. Germline V gene lookup returns CDR1 SGHTA and CDR2 FQGNSA. CDR3 length: 15 amino acids.

Only a few counts were recorded for this clone. The V and J genes are TRBV29-1 and TRBJ1-1; TRBD1 aligns across 8 bases. This CDR3 has 12 residues. The germline V gene encodes CDR1 SQVTM and CDR2 ANQGSEA. V was clipped by 7 bases and J by 3 bases; unmatched bases: 4. In DNA, the CDR3 is TGCAGCGCCGGACAGGGCCACACTGAAGCTTTCTTT. Encoded protein: CSAGQGHTEAFF.

The J gene is TRBJ2-2, the V gene TRBV9, with D tentatively TRBD1 (6 bases). The CDR3 totals 16 residues. Trimming removed 4 bases from V and 8 bases from J, with 21 bases in between. Germline lookup yields CDR1 SGDLS and CDR2 YYNGEE. The CDR3, as DNA: TGTGCCAGCAGCTTGGAGACAGGCCCCTCTCTAGGGGAGCTGTTTTTT. This sequence encodes CASSLETGPSLGELFF.

The rearrangement uses TRBV7-9 and TRBJ1-1; D is ambiguous. The CDR3 covers 14 residues. Between the trimmed V and J ends, which lost 5 bases and 0 bases, there was a span of 10 bases. The germline gives CDR1 SEHNR, CDR2 FQNEAQ (reference sequence). The CDR3 region has the DNA TGTGCCAGCAGCGTACAGACACTGAACACTGAAGCTTTCTTT. This translates into CASSVQTLNTEAFF.

The chain carries TRBV19 and TRBJ1-2; a possible D gene is TRBD1 (6 bases). Germline CDR1 reads LNHDA; CDR2 reads SQIVND (reference sequence). Trimming cost V 11 bases and J 4 bases, with 14 bases left between them. CDR3 length: 12 amino acids. The CDR3 loop reads CAGGGHPYGYTF. CDR3 nucleotides: TGTGCCGGAGGGGGACATCCCTATGGCTACACCTTC.